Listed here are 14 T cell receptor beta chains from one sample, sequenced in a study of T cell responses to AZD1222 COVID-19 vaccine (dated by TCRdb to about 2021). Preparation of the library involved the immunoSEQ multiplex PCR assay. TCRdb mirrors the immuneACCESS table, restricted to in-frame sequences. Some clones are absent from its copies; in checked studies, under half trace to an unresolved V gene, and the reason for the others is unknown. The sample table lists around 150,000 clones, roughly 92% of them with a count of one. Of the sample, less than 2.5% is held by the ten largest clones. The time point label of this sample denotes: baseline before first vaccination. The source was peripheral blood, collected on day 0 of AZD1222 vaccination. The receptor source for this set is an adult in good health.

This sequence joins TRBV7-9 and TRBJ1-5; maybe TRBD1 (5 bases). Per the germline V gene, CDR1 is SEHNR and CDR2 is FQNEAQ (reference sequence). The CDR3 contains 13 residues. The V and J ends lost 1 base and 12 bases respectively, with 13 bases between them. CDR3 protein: CASSLESGGHQHF. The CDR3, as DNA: TGTGCCAGCAGCTTAGAATCGGGGGGTCACCAGCATTTT.

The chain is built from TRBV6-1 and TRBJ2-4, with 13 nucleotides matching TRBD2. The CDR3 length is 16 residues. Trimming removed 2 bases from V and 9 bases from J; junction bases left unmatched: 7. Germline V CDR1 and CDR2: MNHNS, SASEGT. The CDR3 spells CASSERTSGGPGIQYF. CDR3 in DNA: TGTGCCAGCAGTGAAAGGACTAGCGGGGGTCCGGGCATTCAGTACTTC.

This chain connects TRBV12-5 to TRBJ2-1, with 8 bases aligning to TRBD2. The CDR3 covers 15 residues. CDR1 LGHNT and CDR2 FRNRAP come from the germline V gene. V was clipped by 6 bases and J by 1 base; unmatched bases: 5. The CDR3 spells CASGRSGMSYNEQFF. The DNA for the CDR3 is TGTGCTAGTGGCCGTAGCGGGATGTCCTACAATGAGCAGTTCTTC. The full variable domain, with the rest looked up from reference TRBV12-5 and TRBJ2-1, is DARVTQTPRHKVTEMGQEVTMRCQPILGHNTVFWYRQTMMQGLELLAYFRNRAPLDDSGMPKDRFSAEMPDATLATLKIQPSEPRDSAVYFCASGRSGMSYNEQFFGPGTRLTVL.

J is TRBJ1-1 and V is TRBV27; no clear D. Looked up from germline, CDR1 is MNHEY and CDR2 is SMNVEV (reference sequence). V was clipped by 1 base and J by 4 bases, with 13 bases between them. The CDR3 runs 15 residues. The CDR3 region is CASSLLGRYRTEAFF. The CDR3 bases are TGTGCCAGCAGTTTATTGGGCAGGTATCGCACTGAAGCTTTCTTT.

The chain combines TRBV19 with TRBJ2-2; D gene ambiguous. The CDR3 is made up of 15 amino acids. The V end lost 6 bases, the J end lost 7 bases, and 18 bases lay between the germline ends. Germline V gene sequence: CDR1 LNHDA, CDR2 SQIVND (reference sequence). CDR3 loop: CASSPPSGQDGELFF. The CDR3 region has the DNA TGTGCCAGTAGCCCCCCTTCTGGGCAGGACGGGGAGCTGTTTTTT.

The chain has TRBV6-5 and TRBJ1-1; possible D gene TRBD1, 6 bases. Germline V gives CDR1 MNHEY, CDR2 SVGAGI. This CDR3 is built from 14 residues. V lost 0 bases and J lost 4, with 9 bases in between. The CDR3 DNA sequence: TGTGCCAGCAGTTACTCGATAGGGGGCACTGAAGCTTTCTTT. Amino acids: CASSYSIGGTEAFF.

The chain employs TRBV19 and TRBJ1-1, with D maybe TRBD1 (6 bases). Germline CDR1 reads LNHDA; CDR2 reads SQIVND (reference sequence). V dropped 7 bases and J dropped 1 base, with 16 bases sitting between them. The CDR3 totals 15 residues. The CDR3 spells CASTDKQGGNTEAFF. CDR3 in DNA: TGTGCCAGTACCGATAAACAGGGAGGGAACACTGAAGCTTTCTTT.

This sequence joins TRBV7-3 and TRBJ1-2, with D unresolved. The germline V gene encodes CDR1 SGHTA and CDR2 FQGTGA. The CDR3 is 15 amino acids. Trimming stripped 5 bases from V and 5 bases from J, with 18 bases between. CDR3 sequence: CASSPSLGSAYGYTF. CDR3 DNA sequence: TGTGCCAGCAGCCCCTCCCTTGGAAGCGCATATGGCTACACCTTC. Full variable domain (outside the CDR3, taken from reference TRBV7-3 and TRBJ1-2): GAGVSQTPSNKVTEKGKYVELRCDPISGHTALYWYRQSLGQGPEFLIYFQGTGAADDSGLPNDRFFAVRPEGSVSTLKIQRTERGDSAVYLCASSPSLGSAYGYTFGSGTRLTVV.

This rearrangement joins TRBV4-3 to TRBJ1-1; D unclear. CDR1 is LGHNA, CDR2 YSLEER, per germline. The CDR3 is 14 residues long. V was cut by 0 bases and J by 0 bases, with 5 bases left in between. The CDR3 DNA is TGCGCCAGCAGCCAAGAAGGGATGAACACTGAAGCTTTCTTT. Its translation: CASSQEGMNTEAFF.

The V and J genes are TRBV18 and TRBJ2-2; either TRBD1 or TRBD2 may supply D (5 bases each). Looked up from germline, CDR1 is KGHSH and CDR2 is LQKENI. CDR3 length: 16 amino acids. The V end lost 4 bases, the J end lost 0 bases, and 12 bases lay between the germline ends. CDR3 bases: TGTGCCAGCTCACTCAGACAGCGGACGAACACCGGGGAGCTGTTTTTT. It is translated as CASSLRQRTNTGELFF. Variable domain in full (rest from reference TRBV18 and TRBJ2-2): NAGVMQNPRHLVRRRGQEARLRCSPMKGHSHVYWYRQLPEEGLKFMVYLQKENIIDESGMPKERFSAEFPKEGPSILRIQQVVRGDSAAYFCASSLRQRTNTGELFFGEGSRLTVL.

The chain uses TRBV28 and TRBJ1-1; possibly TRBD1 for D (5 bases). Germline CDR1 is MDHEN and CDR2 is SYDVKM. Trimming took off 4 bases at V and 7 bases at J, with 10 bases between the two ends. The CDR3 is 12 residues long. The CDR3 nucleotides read TGTGCCAGCAGTTCTCAGGGCCTTGAAGCTTTCTTT. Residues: CASSSQGLEAFF. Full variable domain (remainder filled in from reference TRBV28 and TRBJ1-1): DVKVTQSSRYLVKRTGEKVFLECVQDMDHENMFWYRQDPGLGLRLIYFSYDVKMKEKGDIPEGYSVSREKKERFSLILESASTNQTSMYLCASSSQGLEAFFGQGTRLTVV.

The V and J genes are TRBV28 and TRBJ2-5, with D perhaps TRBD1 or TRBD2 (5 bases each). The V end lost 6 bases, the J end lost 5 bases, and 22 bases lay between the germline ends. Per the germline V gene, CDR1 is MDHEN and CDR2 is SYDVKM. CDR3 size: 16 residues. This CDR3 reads CASSGGDGTRWETQYF. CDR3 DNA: TGTGCCAGCAGCGGTGGGGACGGGACCCGGTGGGAGACCCAGTACTTC. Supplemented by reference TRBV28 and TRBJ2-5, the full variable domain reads DVKVTQSSRYLVKRTGEKVFLECVQDMDHENMFWYRQDPGLGLRLIYFSYDVKMKEKGDIPEGYSVSREKKERFSLILESASTNQTSMYLCASSGGDGTRWETQYFGPGTRLLVL.

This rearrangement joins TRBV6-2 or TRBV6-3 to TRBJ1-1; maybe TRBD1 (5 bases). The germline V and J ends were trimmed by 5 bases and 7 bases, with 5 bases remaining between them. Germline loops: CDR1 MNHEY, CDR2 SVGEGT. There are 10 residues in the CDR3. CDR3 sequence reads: CASSDSEAFF. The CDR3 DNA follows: TGTGCCAGCAGTGACAGTGAAGCTTTCTTT.

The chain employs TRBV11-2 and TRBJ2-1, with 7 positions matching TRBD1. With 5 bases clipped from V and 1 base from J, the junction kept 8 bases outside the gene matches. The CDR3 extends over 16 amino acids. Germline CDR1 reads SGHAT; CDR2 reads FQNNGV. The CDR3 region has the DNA TGTGCCAGCAGCAAATGGACAGGCGCTTCCTACAATGAGCAGTTCTTC. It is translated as CASSKWTGASYNEQFF. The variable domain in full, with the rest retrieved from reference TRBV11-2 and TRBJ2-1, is EAGVAQSPRYKIIEKRQSVAFWCNPISGHATLYWYQQILGQGPKLLIQFQNNGVVDDSQLPKDRFSAERLKGVDSTLKIQPAKLEDSAVYLCASSKWTGASYNEQFFGPGTRLTVL.